The 25 T cell receptor beta chains listed next were all sequenced from one sample in a study of T cell changes during pregnancy in multiple sclerosis. Some clones are missing from TCRdb's copy, which holds only in-frame ones; the method was immunoSEQ multiplex PCR. In the table there are 100,000 or so clones, around 92% of which are singletons. The sequences come from peripheral blood, collected after pregnancy. Receptor source: a female donor with multiple sclerosis, enrolled in a pregnancy study.

V usage is TRBV6-6 and J usage is TRBJ1-1; 9 positions agree with TRBD1. V shed 2 bases and J 4 bases; nucleotides not matched to a gene: 2. The CDR3 contains 14 residues. Germline CDR1 reads MNHNY; CDR2 reads SVGAGI (reference sequence). In DNA, the CDR3 is TGTGCCAGCAGTTACGGGACAGGGACCACTGAAGCTTTCTTT. Protein product: CASSYGTGTTEAFF.

The chain uses TRBV6-6 and TRBJ1-2; 8 bases map to TRBD1. Unmatched junction bases numbered 3, after V lost 5 bases and J lost 4 bases. CDR3 length equals 13 residues. Germline V gives CDR1 MNHNY, CDR2 SVGAGI (reference sequence). This CDR3 is CASSGTGRYGYTF. Here the CDR3 DNA reads TGTGCCAGCAGTGGGACAGGTCGCTATGGCTACACCTTC.

V and J are TRBV2 and TRBJ2-3; 8 positions agree with TRBD2. This CDR3 has 15 residues. Looked up from germline, CDR1 is SNHLY and CDR2 is FYNNEI. Unmatched junction bases numbered 6, after V lost 4 bases and J lost 3 bases. DNA of the CDR3: TGTGCCAGCAGTGGGCTAGCGGGTACTACAGATACGCAGTATTTT. Protein product: CASSGLAGTTDTQYF.

The chain recombines TRBV5-6 with TRBJ1-1; 9 bases align to TRBD1. Germline loops: CDR1 SGHDT, CDR2 YYEEEE. CDR3 size: 15 residues. The J segment lost 4 bases and the V segment lost 4 bases, leaving 8 bases of the junction unmatched. The CDR3 sequence: CASSLETGGGTEAFF. The CDR3, as DNA: TGTGCCAGCAGCCTCGAAACAGGGGGCGGCACTGAAGCTTTCTTT.

This clone was observed once. The chain joins TRBV4-1 to TRBJ1-2, with TRBD1 identical over 7 bases. Germline values: CDR1 MGHRA, CDR2 YSYEKL. V shed 2 bases, J shed 4 bases, and the junction held 4 bases outside the gene matches. The CDR3 covers 14 residues. Here the CDR3 reads CASSQPGTVYGYTF. The CDR3 nucleotides are TGCGCCAGCAGCCAACCCGGGACAGTCTATGGCTACACCTTC.

The rearrangement joins TRBV5-1 to TRBJ2-5; D is perhaps TRBD1 (5 bases). Germline CDR1 and CDR2: SGHRS and YFSETQ. The CDR3 is made up of 18 amino acids. V gave up 2 bases and J gave up 3 bases, with 23 bases separating them. CDR3 nucleotides: TGCGCCAGCAGCTTAACAGGTCAACCCTTTTACCGCGAAGAGACCCAGTACTTC. Its protein product is CASSLTGQPFYREETQYF.

J is TRBJ2-5 and V is TRBV4-1; the D gene is possibly TRBD2 (6 bases). CDR1 is MGHRA, CDR2 YSYEKL, per germline. V shed 0 bases and J shed 2 bases, with 13 bases lying between them. The CDR3 totals 16 residues. The CDR3 DNA sequence: TGCGCCAGCAGCCAAGATCTCGGGGCGGGGCAAGAGACCCAGTACTTC. Protein: CASSQDLGAGQETQYF.

The chain joins TRBV28 to TRBJ2-7, with D possibly TRBD2 on 5 matching bases. Germline V gives CDR1 MDHEN, CDR2 SYDVKM. V gave up 7 bases and J gave up 1 base, with 14 bases separating them. The CDR3 runs to 14 residues. This CDR3 reads CASMGSLLSYEQYF. The CDR3, as DNA: TGTGCCAGCATGGGGAGCCTTCTGTCCTACGAGCAGTACTTC.

The V call is TRBV13, the J call TRBJ2-2; TRBD2 matches 10 bases. After removal of 3 bases from V and 3 bases from J, the junction contained 22 bases not matched to a gene. There are 22 residues in the CDR3. CDR1 PRHDT and CDR2 FYEKMQ come from the germline V gene (reference sequence). CDR3 in amino acids: CASSFYSPGLATQKRYTGELFF. The CDR3 bases are TGTGCCAGCAGCTTCTACTCCCCGGGACTAGCGACCCAAAAGCGGTACACCGGGGAGCTGTTTTTT.

The CDR3 bases are TGTGCCAGCAGCCCCACCCGGGATTTTGTGCGCAATGAGCAGTTCTTC. Its translation is CASSPTRDFVRNEQFF. The gene calls are TRBV7-8 and TRBJ2-1; a weak D match, TRBD2 (5 bases). The V gene lost 5 bases and the J gene lost 6 bases, with 20 bases spanning the gap. This CDR3 has 16 residues. The V gene's germline CDR1 is SGHVS and CDR2 FQNEAQ.

This chain uses TRBV5-4 with TRBJ1-6; 11 nucleotides agree with TRBD1. Looked up from germline, CDR1 is SGHNT and CDR2 is YYREEE (reference sequence). V dropped 4 bases and J dropped 7; count of bases not matched to a gene: 10. This CDR3 has 17 residues. The CDR3 loop reads CASSLGQGASQNSPLHF. The CDR3 nucleotides read TGTGCCAGCAGCCTTGGACAGGGGGCTTCGCAGAATTCACCCCTCCACTTT. Variable domain in full (rest from reference TRBV5-4 and TRBJ1-6): ETGVTQSPTHLIKTRGQQVTLRCSSQSGHNTVSWYQQALGQGPQFIFQYYREEENGRGNFPPRFSGLQFPNYSSELNVNALELDDSALYLCASSLGQGASQNSPLHFGNGTRLTVT.

The genes are TRBV30 and TRBJ1-1; tentative D call: TRBD1 (6 bases). This CDR3 spans 11 amino acids. Germline CDR1 reads GTSNPN; CDR2 reads SVGIG (reference sequence). V lost 4 bases to trimming and J lost 12 bases, with 15 bases between them. In nucleotides, the CDR3 is TGTGCCTGGATGCCAGGGACAACCACTTTCTTT. Amino acids: CAWMPGTTTFF. Full variable domain (rest looked up from reference TRBV30 and TRBJ1-1): SQTIHQWPATLVQPVGSPLSLECTVEGTSNPNLYWYRQAAGRGLQLLFYSVGIGQISSEVPQNLSASRPQDRQFILSSKKLLLSDSGFYLCAWMPGTTTFFGQGTRLTVV.

This sequence joins TRBV5-1 and TRBJ2-1; TRBD2 aligns across 10 bases. This CDR3 region has 17 residues. Germline V gene lookup returns CDR1 SGHRS and CDR2 YFSETQ. With 5 bases clipped from V and 4 bases from J, the junction kept 12 bases outside the gene matches. The CDR3 DNA follows: TGCGCCAGCAGACGAGCACTAGCGGGAACCCTGTACAATGAGCAGTTCTTC. Protein sequence: CASRRALAGTLYNEQFF.

V and J are TRBV29-1 and TRBJ2-3; a possible D gene is TRBD2 (6 bases). This CDR3 spans 13 amino acids. Germline CDR1 and CDR2: SQVTM and ANQGSEA. V was shortened by 6 bases and J by 2 bases, with 12 bases between the two germline ends. The CDR3 DNA is TGCAGCGTCGCGGGGATCCACACAGATACGCAGTATTTT. Amino acids: CSVAGIHTDTQYF.

This chain connects TRBV30 to TRBJ2-7, with 9 bases matching TRBD1. Germline trimming cut 4 bases from V and 2 bases from J; bases unmatched to any gene: 6. Germline CDR1 reads GTSNPN; CDR2 reads SVGIG (reference sequence). CDR3 length: 14 amino acids. In DNA, the CDR3 is TGTGCCTGGACCAGGACAGGGGAGGCCTACGAGCAGTACTTC. Protein sequence: CAWTRTGEAYEQYF.

This rearrangement joins TRBV7-2 to TRBJ1-2, with 8 bases fitting TRBD1. This CDR3 has 14 residues. The V segment lost 1 base and the J segment 7 bases; nucleotides outside the gene matches: 5. Germline CDR1 is SGHTA and CDR2 is FQGNSA. The CDR3 DNA reads as TGTGCCAGCAGCTTAGGGGCAGGGGGCGGTGGCTACACCTTC. It specifies CASSLGAGGGGYTF. The full variable domain, with the rest looked up from reference TRBV7-2 and TRBJ1-2, is GAGVSQSPSNKVTEKGKDVELRCDPISGHTALYWYRQSLGQGLEFLIYFQGNSAPDKSGLPSDRFSAERTGGSVSTLTIQRTQQEDSAVYLCASSLGAGGGGYTFGSGTRLTVV.

This clone was picked up one time. This chain joins TRBV21-1 and TRBJ2-7; the tabulated D call, TRBD1, remains unverified against the DNA. TRBV21-1 corresponds to a pseudogene. The CDR3 loop spans 15 amino acids. The CDR3 bases are TGTGCCAGCAGCAAAGGGGGACAGAGCTCCTACGAGCAGTACTTC. Its translation: CASSKGGQSSYEQYF.

The chain joins TRBV27 to TRBJ2-1, with 11 bases that match TRBD2. Germline loops: CDR1 MNHEY, CDR2 SMNVEV (reference sequence). V was pared by 6 bases and J by 3 bases, with 7 bases of the junction left unmatched. The CDR3 sequence is 16 residues long. The CDR3 sequence: CASRTLAGGYYNEQFF. The CDR3 DNA is TGTGCCAGCAGAACTCTAGCGGGGGGCTACTACAATGAGCAGTTCTTC.

The chain employs TRBV19 and TRBJ1-6; 7 nucleotides line up with TRBD1. CDR3 length equals 15 residues. CDR1 LNHDA and CDR2 SQIVND come from the germline V gene (reference sequence). The junction had 4 bases not matched to a gene; V was cut back by 5 bases and J by 3 bases. CDR3 in amino acids: CASSAHRGYNSPLHF. The CDR3 coding sequence is TGTGCCAGTAGTGCCCACAGGGGCTATAATTCACCCCTCCACTTT.

This chain links TRBV5-6 with TRBJ2-7; TRBD2 aligns across 8 bases. CDR1 is SGHDT, CDR2 YYEEEE, per germline. V shed 2 bases and J 6 bases; nucleotides not matched to a gene: 4. CDR3 length: 13 residues. This CDR3 is CASSFSGVGEQYF. In DNA form, the CDR3 reads TGTGCCAGCAGCTTTAGCGGGGTAGGCGAGCAGTACTTC.

The V call is TRBV6-6, the J call TRBJ1-6; 7 nucleotides match TRBD1. Trimming took 2 bases from V and 9 from J; bases not matched to a gene: 7. Germline loops: CDR1 MNHNY, CDR2 SVGAGI (reference sequence). CDR3 length equals 15 residues. The CDR3 nucleotides are TGTGCCAGCAGTTACCGCGGGCAGGGGGGTTCACCCCTCCACTTT. It yields the protein CASSYRGQGGSPLHF.

The chain carries TRBV19 and TRBJ2-1; perhaps TRBD2 as D (6 bases). The V gene lost 6 bases and the J gene lost 6 bases, with 12 bases spanning the gap. Germline loops: CDR1 LNHDA, CDR2 SQIVND (reference sequence). The CDR3 consists of 13 residues. CDR3 in DNA: TGTGCCAGTAGGGCGGCCGGGGGCAATGAGCAGTTCTTC. Its protein product is CASRAAGGNEQFF.

The genes are TRBV6-6 and TRBJ1-1, with D possibly matching TRBD1 (5 bases). The CDR3 consists of 14 residues. The V end lost 11 bases, the J end lost 4 bases, and 20 bases lay between the germline ends. Germline-derived CDR1 and CDR2 are MNHNY and SVGAGI (reference sequence). The CDR3 DNA reads TGTGCCCACCGGGCAGGGTCCCACATCACTGAAGCTTTCTTT. Amino acid sequence: CAHRAGSHITEAFF.

The chain is built from TRBV7-3 and TRBJ2-5, with D unresolved. Germline V gene data show CDR1 as SGHTA and CDR2 as FQGTGA. The germline V and J ends were trimmed by 2 bases and 5 bases, with 9 bases remaining between them. The CDR3 is made up of 13 amino acids. The chain's CDR3 is CASSLGPQETQYF. In DNA form, the CDR3 reads TGTGCCAGCAGCTTAGGGCCCCAGGAGACCCAGTACTTC.

This chain joins TRBV27 and TRBJ1-2, with a weak D call TRBD1 (5 bases). The germline V gene encodes CDR1 MNHEY and CDR2 SMNVEV (reference sequence). V was clipped by 2 bases and J by 4 bases, with 11 bases between them. The CDR3 consists of 14 residues. CDR3 bases: TGTGCCAGCAGTTTAATGGGGGAGGGCTATGGCTACACCTTC. Its translation: CASSLMGEGYGYTF.